The clone carrying this TCR beta chain has a handful of counts. What it binds is unknown. The source of the sample is a study of blood T cells in healthy people across ages. Each of the donors had around 10 milliliters of peripheral blood drawn into EDTA-treated Vacutainer tubes. The authors extracted at least 6 micrograms of total RNA per sample. The CDR3 is 13 amino acids. Trimming took 5 bases from V and 11 from J, leaving 13 bases between them. CDR1 LGHDT and CDR2 YNNKEL come from the germline V gene (reference sequence). A second PCR, run for about 6 to 11 cycles, used a sample-barcoded 5' primer plus a J-beta primer mix. MiXCR was run by TCRdb on the 5' RACE reads, yielding one entry per CDR3 protein. This sample has approximately 730,000 distinct CDR3 sequences, with less than 70% found just once. The study, taken as a whole, reports: More naive CD4+ cells and higher diversity were found in long-lived than in aged donors. Per-million-T-cell TCR beta diversity fell roughly linearly with age.

The genes are TRBV3-1 and TRBJ1-6; tentatively, D is TRBD1 (6 bases). Sample: blood. The sequence was obtained from a man older than 75 in good health. The CDR3 region is CASSGNRETPLHF. The CDR3 nucleotides are TGTGCCAGCAGCGGCAACAGGGAAACACCCCTCCACTTT.